This TCR beta chain was obtained from a study of siplizumab effects on memory and regulatory T cells. Regarding the study as a whole: The study found that siplizumab significantly reduced alloreactive sequences traceable to unstimulated CD4+ memory cells. Memory cells seemed less diverse than naive T cells, which also seemed major contributors to the alloresponse. Phenotypic classification as naive or memory proved unattainable for roughly 75-95% of proliferating CD4+ or CD8+ clones.

V was pared by 1 base and J by 0 bases, with 6 bases between. This CDR3 is built from 15 residues. The germline CDR1 and CDR2 sequences are SGHTA and FQGNSA. This table comes from immunoSEQ multiplex PCR, and its TCRdb copy is limited to in-frame clones, with some not included. This table holds around 68,000 clones, around nine tenths found once. In regard to this clone: Its antigen is undetermined.

V gene TRBV7-2 combines with J gene TRBJ1-4, with TRBD1 as a possible D gene (5 bases). Sequencing was performed on Tregs sorted from blood. The receptor's source is a human donor in good health. The CDR3 coding sequence is TGTGCCAGCAGCTTAGGGGGCACAACTAATGAAAAACTGTTTTTT. This encodes CASSLGGTTNEKLFF.